These 29 T cell receptor beta chains originate from one sample sequenced in a study of T cell repertoires in cytomegalovirus infection. TCRdb reprocessed the reads via MiXCR and lists one record per CDR3 protein. The sample shows about 360,000 distinct CDR3 sequences, over 15% of them seen only once. Material for sequencing was PBMCs. Receptors were obtained from a human donor in good health (CMV status not recorded). Some clones in this sample may be carry-over from other donors' samples.

This clonotype was seen ten or more times. The J gene is TRBJ2-7, the V gene TRBV7-8; TRBD1 agrees at 9 bases. Germline trimming cut 3 bases from V and 9 bases from J; bases unmatched to any gene: 9. Germline V gives CDR1 SGHVS, CDR2 FQNEAQ. The CDR3 runs to 14 residues. CDR3 region: CASSFGDRVVGQYF. The CDR3 DNA reads as TGTGCCAGCAGCTTTGGGGACAGGGTGGTCGGGCAGTACTTC.

This clonotype was recorded at least ten times. The chain employs TRBV6-6 and TRBJ1-1, with D possibly TRBD1 on 5 matching bases. Germline values: CDR1 MNHNY, CDR2 SVGAGI (reference sequence). This CDR3 contains 18 residues. V was trimmed by 2 bases and J by 0 bases, leaving 19 bases between them. This CDR3 is CASSYGGGGPGMNTEAFF. For the CDR3, the DNA is TGTGCCAGCAGTTACGGGGGTGGGGGACCGGGGATGAACACTGAAGCTTTCTTT.

This clonotype was found many times. V is TRBV7-6 and J is TRBJ2-2; D unclear. This CDR3 comprises 13 residues. CDR1 and CDR2 from the germline V gene are SGHVS and FNYEAQ. Trimming left V 2 bases short and J 6 bases short, with 7 bases between. The CDR3 DNA follows: TGTGCCAGCAGCTTAAATCTGGCCGGGGAGCTGTTTTTT. Translated, it gives CASSLNLAGELFF.

This sequence joins TRBV30 and TRBJ2-1; 8 nucleotides agree with TRBD1. V shed 4 bases, J shed 7 bases, and the junction held 9 bases outside the gene matches. Germline CDR1 reads GTSNPN; CDR2 reads SVGIG (reference sequence). This CDR3 has 14 amino acids. The CDR3 spells CAWNQGAGVNEQFF. The CDR3 DNA follows: TGTGCCTGGAACCAGGGGGCAGGGGTGAATGAGCAGTTCTTC.

The V call is TRBV18, the J call TRBJ2-1, with 8 bases identical to TRBD2. V lost 0 bases to trimming and J lost 4 bases; unmatched junction nucleotides: 2. The germline CDR1 and CDR2 sequences are KGHSH and LQKENI. The CDR3 runs to 15 residues. The CDR3 DNA follows: TGTGCCAGCTCACCACCGGGGACTAGTTACAATGAGCAGTTCTTC. Its translation is CASSPPGTSYNEQFF.

This clonotype has more than one count but fewer than ten. V and J are TRBV18 and TRBJ1-3; D is unresolved. V gave up 3 bases and J gave up 0 bases, with 15 bases separating them. This CDR3 is built from 17 residues. From germline, CDR1 is KGHSH and CDR2 LQKENI. CDR3: CASSPSSSVISGNTIYF. The CDR3 DNA reads as TGTGCCAGCTCACCTTCATCATCTGTCATCTCTGGAAACACCATATATTTT.

This clonotype came up a few times. The V gene is TRBV11-2, the J gene TRBJ2-1, with 12 bases aligning to TRBD2. The J segment lost 5 bases and the V segment lost 5 bases, leaving 7 bases of the junction unmatched. CDR3 length: 16 amino acids. The germline V gene encodes CDR1 SGHAT and CDR2 FQNNGV. The DNA of the CDR3 is TGTGCCAGCAGCCGAAGGACTAGCGGGACCAACAATGAGCAGTTCTTC. Protein: CASSRRTSGTNNEQFF.

This clonotype was detected only a few times. The chain joins TRBV4-3 to TRBJ1-6, with TRBD1 as a possible D gene (6 bases). Trimming took 1 base from V and 8 from J, leaving 9 bases between them. The CDR3 consists of 14 residues. CDR1 is LGHNA, CDR2 YSLEER, per germline. CDR3 residues: CASSQVAGDSPLHF. The DNA of the CDR3 is TGCGCCAGCAGCCAAGTGGCAGGGGATTCACCCCTCCACTTT.

This chain joins TRBV20-1 and TRBJ1-1; D gene uncertain. Looked up from germline, CDR1 is DFQATT and CDR2 is SNEGSKA (reference sequence). V was cut by 5 bases and J by 4 bases, with 14 bases left in between. The CDR3 is 13 residues long. CDR3: CSAPDSAGTEAFF. In DNA, the CDR3 is TGCAGTGCTCCGGACTCCGCGGGCACTGAAGCTTTCTTT.

This clonotype was picked up a small number of times. The chain recombines TRBV4-1 with TRBJ2-1; 9 bases map to TRBD2. With 4 bases clipped from V and 5 bases from J, the junction kept 6 bases outside the gene matches. Germline loops: CDR1 MGHRA, CDR2 YSYEKL. The CDR3 is 15 amino acids. The CDR3 loop is CASSPLAGFNNEQFF. CDR3 DNA: TGCGCCAGCAGCCCGCTAGCGGGATTCAACAATGAGCAGTTCTTC.

This chain joins TRBV10-3 and TRBJ2-3; TRBD1 might be the D (7 bases). Trimming took off 10 bases at V and 3 bases at J, with 14 bases between the two ends. This CDR3 spans 13 amino acids. Germline V gene lookup returns CDR1 ENHRY and CDR2 SYGVKD. DNA of the CDR3: TGTGCCAGCAGGGGGGCCATGACAGATACGCAGTATTTT. It yields the protein CASRGAMTDTQYF.

CDR3 residues: CASSKGHSNEQFF. The CDR3 nucleotides are TGTGCCAGTAGTAAGGGACACTCCAATGAGCAGTTCTTC. The chain carries TRBV19 and TRBJ2-1; a possible D gene is TRBD1 (6 bases). Trimming removed 4 bases from V and 6 bases from J, with 10 bases in between. The CDR3 runs to 13 residues. Germline V lookup: CDR1 LNHDA, CDR2 SQIVND (reference sequence). The complete variable domain, with remaining parts taken from reference TRBV19 and TRBJ2-1, reads DGGITQSPKYLFRKEGQNVTLSCEQNLNHDAMYWYRQDPGQGLRLIYYSQIVNDFQKGDIAEGYSVSREKKESFPLTVTSAQKNPTAFYLCASSKGHSNEQFFGPGTRLTVL.

This clonotype was counted ten times or more. CDR3 sequence (DNA): TGTGCCAGCAGCCTCGGTGGGGACGAAGCTTTCTTT. The encoded protein is CASSLGGDEAFF. The rearrangement links TRBV7-8 to TRBJ1-1; perhaps TRBD1 as D (5 bases). In germline, CDR1 is SGHVS, CDR2 FQNEAQ. This CDR3 has 12 amino acids. The V and J ends lost 5 bases and 8 bases respectively, with 12 bases between them.

The table lists this clonotype with many counts. The rearrangement joins TRBV7-9 to TRBJ2-5, with D perhaps matching TRBD2 (5 bases). The CDR3 is 14 amino acids. Trimming cost V 4 bases and J 4 bases, with 13 bases left between them. The germline V gene encodes CDR1 SEHNR and CDR2 FQNEAQ (reference sequence). As DNA, the CDR3 is TGTGCCAGCAGCTCGCGGACGGCGGGAGAGACCCAGTACTTC. Translating gives CASSSRTAGETQYF.

This clonotype appeared a few times. The chain has TRBV2 and TRBJ1-2, with unresolved D. This CDR3 has 13 residues. Looked up from germline, CDR1 is SNHLY and CDR2 is FYNNEI. With 7 bases removed from V and 8 bases from J, the gap between germline ends came to 17 bases. Written as DNA, the CDR3 is TGTGCCAGCACTGGACTCACCTCGGGCGGCTACACCTTC. Translation gives CASTGLTSGGYTF.

This clonotype has a handful of counts. The DNA of the CDR3 is TGCGCCAGCAGCCAAGGACCCTCGGACGTGACCCGAAACTATGGCTACACCTTC. Its protein product is CASSQGPSDVTRNYGYTF. This chain uses TRBV5-1 with TRBJ1-2; D remains ambiguous. The CDR3 length is 18 residues. V lost 4 bases and J lost 2, with 24 bases in between. Germline V CDR1 and CDR2: SGHRS, YFSETQ.

In this sample, this clonotype turned up many times. J is TRBJ2-5 and V is TRBV7-2, with 14 positions matching TRBD2. With V trimmed by 1 base and J by 3 bases, 7 bases remained unmatched. The CDR3 covers 18 residues. Germline values: CDR1 SGHTA, CDR2 FQGNSA. The CDR3 sequence is CASSLVARLAGGEETQYF. The CDR3, as DNA: TGTGCCAGCAGCTTAGTAGCCCGACTAGCGGGAGGGGAAGAGACCCAGTACTTC.

This clonotype has ten or more counts. This sequence joins TRBV7-2 and TRBJ2-1; D tentatively reads TRBD1 or TRBD2 (6 bases each). CDR3 length: 14 amino acids. The germline V gene encodes CDR1 SGHTA and CDR2 FQGNSA. Trimming left V 3 bases short and J 12 bases short, with 18 bases between. CDR3 sequence reads: CASSFRGPRGWQFF. The CDR3 DNA sequence: TGTGCCAGCAGCTTTCGGGGGCCACGGGGATGGCAGTTCTTC.

The chain carries TRBV2 and TRBJ1-1, with D tentatively TRBD1 (6 bases). The germline V gene encodes CDR1 SNHLY and CDR2 FYNNEI. There are 14 residues in the CDR3. The V end was cut by 3 bases, the J end by 3 bases, with 11 bases between. CDR3 amino acids: CASSDGKGDTEAFF. The CDR3 DNA sequence: TGTGCCAGCAGTGACGGGAAGGGGGACACTGAAGCTTTCTTT.

The rearrangement joins TRBV20-1 to TRBJ2-5; D gene ambiguous. The CDR3 runs 13 residues. Germline V lookup: CDR1 DFQATT, CDR2 SNEGSKA (reference sequence). Trimming left V 1 base short and J 1 base short, with 7 bases between. CDR3 sequence (DNA): TGCAGTGCTAGAGCTTGGAGCCAAGAGACCCAGTACTTC. Protein sequence: CSARAWSQETQYF.

Ten or more counts support this clonotype. The rearrangement uses TRBV4-1 and TRBJ2-2; 9 bases map to TRBD1. This CDR3 region has 15 residues. Germline V lookup: CDR1 MGHRA, CDR2 YSYEKL. Trimming took 3 bases from V and 5 from J; bases not matched to a gene: 4. In DNA form, the CDR3 reads TGCGCCAGCAGCCAGGGGACAGGGTGGACCGGGGAGCTGTTTTTT. It encodes CASSQGTGWTGELFF.

This clonotype was detected ten times or more. This chain uses TRBV7-2 with TRBJ2-2; no firm D call. The CDR3 loop spans 14 amino acids. Germline V gives CDR1 SGHTA, CDR2 FQGNSA. V was trimmed by 5 bases and J by 3 bases, leaving 10 bases between them. The CDR3, as DNA: TGTGCCAGCAGCCAAAGACGGGACACCGGGGAGCTGTTTTTT. As protein: CASSQRRDTGELFF.

The gene calls are TRBV28 and TRBJ2-7, with D perhaps assigned TRBD1 or TRBD2 (6 bases each). V lost 6 bases to trimming and J lost 6 bases, with 18 bases between them. The germline CDR1 and CDR2 sequences are MDHEN and SYDVKM. The CDR3 sequence is 14 residues long. The CDR3 DNA follows: TGTGCCAGCAGCCTTCGGGGGCCGGGTAGCGAGCAGTACTTC. Translated: CASSLRGPGSEQYF. Looking up the rest from reference TRBV28 and TRBJ2-7 gives the full variable domain: DVKVTQSSRYLVKRTGEKVFLECVQDMDHENMFWYRQDPGLGLRLIYFSYDVKMKEKGDIPEGYSVSREKKERFSLILESASTNQTSMYLCASSLRGPGSEQYFGPGTRLTVT.

The rearrangement links TRBV6-6 to TRBJ2-1; D is unresolved. This CDR3 spans 14 amino acids. CDR1 is MNHNY, CDR2 SVGAGI, per germline (reference sequence). Deletions cut 0 bases from V and 6 bases from J, with 9 bases between. Here the CDR3 reads CASSYSILPNEQFF. Written as DNA, the CDR3 is TGTGCCAGCAGTTACTCCATCCTACCCAATGAGCAGTTCTTC.

The chain has TRBV29-1 and TRBJ1-3; 8 bases fit TRBD1. Germline V gene data show CDR1 as SQVTM and CDR2 as ANQGSEA. This CDR3 contains 14 residues. The ends lost 6 bases at V and 0 bases at J; junction bases unmatched: 4. CDR3 residues: CSVLDRDSGNTIYF. The CDR3 nucleotides read TGCAGCGTCCTGGACAGGGACTCTGGAAACACCATATATTTT.

This clonotype was observed at least ten times. This chain joins TRBV7-6 and TRBJ1-5; 9 nucleotides line up with TRBD1. CDR1 and CDR2 (germline): SGHVS, FNYEAQ. Unmatched junction bases numbered 16, after V lost 5 bases and J lost 2 bases. This CDR3 is built from 19 residues. DNA for the CDR3: TGTGCCAGCAGCCAGGCGGCTGGGACAGGGTATTTACGCAATCAGCCCCAGCATTTT. Translating gives CASSQAAGTGYLRNQPQHF.

The count of this clonotype is one. A read error is possible here, since a much larger clone lies one base away. This chain connects TRBV7-2 to TRBJ2-7, with 8 bases aligning to TRBD2. Germline V lookup: CDR1 SGHTA, CDR2 FQGNSA. CDR3 length: 13 residues. V lost 7 bases and J lost 9; bases outside the gene matches: 11. In DNA, the CDR3 is TGTGCCAGCACCCGAGCGGGAGTAGGCGTGCAGTACTTC. It encodes CASTRAGVGVQYF.

This clonotype was seen repeatedly, ten times or more. The CDR3 reads CASSLEGYEQFF. The CDR3 DNA sequence: TGTGCCAGCAGCTTAGAGGGATACGAGCAGTTCTTC. The chain recombines TRBV7-9 with TRBJ2-1; D not certain. CDR1 and CDR2 (germline): SEHNR, FQNEAQ (reference sequence). Deletions cut 1 base from V and 10 bases from J, with 8 bases between. This CDR3 region has 12 residues.

This clonotype occurred a few times. The chain joins TRBV9 to TRBJ2-3, with D uncertain. The CDR3 extends over 16 amino acids. Germline V gives CDR1 SGDLS, CDR2 YYNGEE. Deletions cut 3 bases from V and 2 bases from J, with 16 bases between. In DNA, the CDR3 is TGTGCCAGCAGCGGGCAGCCAGACTGGACCACAGATACGCAGTATTTT. Its protein is CASSGQPDWTTDTQYF.